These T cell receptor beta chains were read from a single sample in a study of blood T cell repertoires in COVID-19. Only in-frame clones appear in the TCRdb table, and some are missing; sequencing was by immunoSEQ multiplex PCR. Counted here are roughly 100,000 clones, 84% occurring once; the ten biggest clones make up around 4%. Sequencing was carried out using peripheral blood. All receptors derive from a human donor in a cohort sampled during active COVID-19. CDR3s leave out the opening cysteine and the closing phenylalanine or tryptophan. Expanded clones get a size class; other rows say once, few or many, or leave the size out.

CDR3: ASSRTSGAQGETQY
V: TRBV11-1
J: TRBJ2-5
size: NA

CDR3: ASSFGAGGRTDTQY
V: TRBV7-2
J: TRBJ2-3
size: NA

CDR3: AWSPRSINEKLF
V: TRBV30
J: TRBJ1-4
size: NA

CDR3: ASSLGRTGLYGYT
V: TRBV11-3
J: TRBJ1-2
size: NA

CDR3: ASSPPGWGLSTDTQY
V: TRBV18
J: TRBJ2-3
size: NA

CDR3: ASSQGAGGDEQY
V: TRBV3-1/TRBV3-2
J: TRBJ2-7
size: once

CDR3: ASSHRGLTGELF
V: TRBV7-9
J: TRBJ2-2
size: few

CDR3: ASSQTQDTEAF
V: TRBV18
J: TRBJ1-1
size: NA

CDR3: ASTGDRDGTQY
V: TRBV11-3
J: TRBJ2-5
size: many

CDR3: ASSGGRLARAKNEKLF
V: TRBV9
J: TRBJ1-4
size: NA

CDR3: ASSLASRVADTQY
V: TRBV5-1
J: TRBJ2-3
size: few

CDR3: AWSVKRTDRGFYEQY
V: TRBV30
J: TRBJ2-7
size: many

CDR3: ASSEVGTANEKLF
V: TRBV2
J: TRBJ1-4
size: NA

CDR3: ASSSNPGRQETQY
V: TRBV5-1
J: TRBJ2-5
size: NA

CDR3: ASSPETGGTQPQH
V: TRBV18
J: TRBJ1-5
size: NA

CDR3: ASSLLAGGRAEQF
V: TRBV27
J: TRBJ2-1
size: medium-sized

CDR3: ASSSSGGTFSYGYT
V: TRBV7-2
J: TRBJ1-2
size: NA

CDR3: ASSGGGANEQF
V: TRBV12-3/TRBV12-4
J: TRBJ2-1
size: NA

CDR3: ASSPGQIDSPLH
V: TRBV4-3
J: TRBJ1-6
size: NA

CDR3: ASSTGQGPYNEQF
V: TRBV5-1
J: TRBJ2-1
size: NA

CDR3: ASSQDHRGGSYEQY
V: TRBV4-1
J: TRBJ2-7
size: NA

CDR3: ASSLKYEAEAF
V: TRBV5-1
J: TRBJ1-1
size: NA

CDR3: ASSLEQGRQY
V: TRBV5-1
J: TRBJ2-3
size: NA

CDR3: ASSQVAGGSETQY
V: TRBV6-2/TRBV6-3
J: TRBJ2-5
size: NA

CDR3: ASSQTSGGFYEQY
V: TRBV4-1
J: TRBJ2-7
size: NA

CDR3: ASSPGRESGAF
V: TRBV2
J: TRBJ1-1
size: once

CDR3: ASSEPSQETQY
V: TRBV6-1
J: TRBJ2-5
size: NA

CDR3: ASSQAGAYEQY
V: TRBV3-1/TRBV3-2
J: TRBJ2-7
size: NA

CDR3: ASSQVGRGTGANVLT
V: TRBV4-1
J: TRBJ2-6
size: NA

CDR3: ASSYNPYSNQPQH
V: TRBV6-6
J: TRBJ1-5
size: NA

CDR3: ASSLRRNTEAF
V: TRBV7-3
J: TRBJ1-1
size: NA

CDR3: ASSSFGGQFSGNTIY
V: TRBV5-4
J: TRBJ1-3
size: once

CDR3: SVPRTASGNTIY
V: TRBV29-1
J: TRBJ1-3
size: few

CDR3: ASSSPTRSSYEQY
V: TRBV5-4
J: TRBJ2-7
size: once

CDR3: ASSFTGFATNEKLF
V: TRBV7-2
J: TRBJ1-4
size: NA

CDR3: ASSLARQGMNT
V: TRBV11-3
J: TRBJ1-2
size: NA

CDR3: ASSAQGANNSPLH
V: TRBV2
J: TRBJ1-6
size: few

CDR3: ASSFYPPLYNEQF
V: TRBV27
J: TRBJ2-1
size: NA

CDR3: ASRQTAGELF
V: TRBV11-3
J: TRBJ2-2
size: NA

CDR3: ASRFEVGGGAINEQF
V: TRBV27
J: TRBJ2-1
size: NA

CDR3: ASSGRQGASEKLF
V: TRBV6-6
J: TRBJ1-4
size: NA

CDR3: ASSDDGQPGEKLF
V: TRBV9
J: TRBJ1-4
size: NA

CDR3: ASSQETGRGELF
V: TRBV3-1/TRBV3-2
J: TRBJ2-2
size: NA

CDR3: ASSLARGSTDTQY
V: TRBV5-4
J: TRBJ2-3
size: NA

CDR3: ASSSDTNQPQH
V: TRBV2
J: TRBJ1-5
size: NA

CDR3: ASSQTRDTRNTEAF
V: TRBV4-2
J: TRBJ1-1
size: once

CDR3: ASSLSHRPNSPLH
V: TRBV19
J: TRBJ1-6
size: NA

CDR3: ASSLTAGAPEAF
V: TRBV7-2
J: TRBJ1-1
size: NA

CDR3: ASSLGRANMNTEAF
V: TRBV5-1
J: TRBJ1-1
size: NA

CDR3: ASSLLGRDNSPLH
V: TRBV7-2
J: TRBJ1-6
size: few

CDR3: ASSLSRLAGGTDTQY
V: TRBV28
J: TRBJ2-3
size: NA

CDR3: ASRSAGVGNEQY
V: TRBV5-1
J: TRBJ2-7
size: NA

CDR3: ASSRDRGNNEQF
V: TRBV6-5
J: TRBJ2-1
size: NA

CDR3: SVQGASEQY
V: TRBV20-1
J: TRBJ2-7
size: few

CDR3: ASSVRGGQTIYGYT
V: TRBV7-9
J: TRBJ1-2
size: few